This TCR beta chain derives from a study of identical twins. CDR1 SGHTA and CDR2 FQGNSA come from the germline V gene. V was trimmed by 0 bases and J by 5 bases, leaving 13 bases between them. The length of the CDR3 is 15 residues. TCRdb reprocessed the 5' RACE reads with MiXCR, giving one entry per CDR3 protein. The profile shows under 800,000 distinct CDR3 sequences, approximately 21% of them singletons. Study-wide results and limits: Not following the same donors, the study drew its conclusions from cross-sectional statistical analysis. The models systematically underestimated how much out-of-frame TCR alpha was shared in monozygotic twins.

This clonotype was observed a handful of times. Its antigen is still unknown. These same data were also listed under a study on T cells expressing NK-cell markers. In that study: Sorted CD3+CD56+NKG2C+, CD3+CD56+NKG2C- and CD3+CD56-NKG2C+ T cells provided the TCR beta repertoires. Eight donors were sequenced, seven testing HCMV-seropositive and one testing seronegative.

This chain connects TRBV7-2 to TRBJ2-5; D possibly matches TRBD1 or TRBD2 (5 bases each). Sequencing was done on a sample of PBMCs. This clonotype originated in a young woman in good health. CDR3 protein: CASSLAGPGRETQYF. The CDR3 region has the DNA TGTGCCAGCAGCTTAGCGGGACCTGGAAGGGAGACCCAGTACTTC.